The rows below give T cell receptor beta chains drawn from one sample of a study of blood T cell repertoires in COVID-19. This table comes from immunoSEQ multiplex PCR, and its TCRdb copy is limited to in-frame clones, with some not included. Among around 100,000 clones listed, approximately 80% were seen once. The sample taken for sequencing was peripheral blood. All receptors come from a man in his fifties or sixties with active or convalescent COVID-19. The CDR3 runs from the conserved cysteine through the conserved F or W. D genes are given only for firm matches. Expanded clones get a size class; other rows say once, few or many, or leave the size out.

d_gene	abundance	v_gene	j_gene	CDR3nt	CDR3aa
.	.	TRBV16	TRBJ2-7	TGTGCCAGCAGCCCAAATCAAAGGGGGGAGCAGTACTTC	CASSPNQRGEQYF
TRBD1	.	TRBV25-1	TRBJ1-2	TGTGCCAGCAGTTACCCCAAACCGGGACAGGGAGTCTATGGCTACACCTTC	CASSYPKPGQGVYGYTF
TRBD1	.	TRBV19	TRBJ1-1	TGTGCCAGTAGTGAACAGGGGGAGAACACTGAAGCTTTCTTT	CASSEQGENTEAFF
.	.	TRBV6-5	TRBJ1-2	TGTGCCAGCAGCCGGGACACAGCTAACTATGGCTACACCTTC	CASSRDTANYGYTF
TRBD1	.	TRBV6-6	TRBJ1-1	TGTGCCAGCAGACCCGGGACAGGGATGGGCACTGAAGCTTTCTTT	CASRPGTGMGTEAFF
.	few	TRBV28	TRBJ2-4	TGTGCCAGCACCTCAGGGTCGTCCAAAAACATTCAGTACTTC	CASTSGSSKNIQYF
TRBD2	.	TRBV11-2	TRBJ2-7	TGTGCCAGCAGCTTAGGGAGCGGGAGAAGCTACGAGCAGTACTTC	CASSLGSGRSYEQYF
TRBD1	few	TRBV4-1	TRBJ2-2	TGCGCCAGCAGCCAAGATTTAGGGGGCGGGAACACCGGGGAGCTGTTTTTT	CASSQDLGGGNTGELFF
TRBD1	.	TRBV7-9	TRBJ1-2	TGTGCCAGCAGCTTCCGAGGGGGACAGGGGCCAAACGACTATGGCTACACCTTC	CASSFRGGQGPNDYGYTF
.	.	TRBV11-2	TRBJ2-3	TGTGCCAGCAGCCTTACAGATACGCAGTATTTT	CASSLTDTQYF
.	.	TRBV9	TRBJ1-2	TGTGCCAGCAGCGTAGACATCTCCGGAGATGGCTACACCTTC	CASSVDISGDGYTF
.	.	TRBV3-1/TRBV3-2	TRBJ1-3	TGTGCCAGCAGCCTAACAGGGACTGGAAACACCATATATTTT	CASSLTGTGNTIYF
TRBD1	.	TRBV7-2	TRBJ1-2	TGTGCCAGCAGCTTTGACAGGGGGGGCGGCTACACCTTC	CASSFDRGGGYTF
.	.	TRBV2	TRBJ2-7	TGTGCCAGCAGTGACCAGGGGTATTACGAGCAGTACTTC	CASSDQGYYEQYF
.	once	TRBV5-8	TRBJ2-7	TGTGCCAGCAGCTTGTGGGAGGGGGTCTACGAGCAGTACTTC	CASSLWEGVYEQYF
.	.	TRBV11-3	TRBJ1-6	TGTGCCAGCAGCTTATTGGGGGGGGGTAATTCACCCCTCCACTTT	CASSLLGGGNSPLHF
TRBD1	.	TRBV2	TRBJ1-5	TGTGCCAGCAGCGACGGGACAGGGAGCTTTCAGCCCCAGCATTTT	CASSDGTGSFQPQHF
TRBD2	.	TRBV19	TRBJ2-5	TGTGCCAGTAGTACGCGGGAGGGCCAAGAGACCCAGTACTTC	CASSTREGQETQYF
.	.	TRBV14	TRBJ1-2	TGTGCCAGCAGCCAAGTGGGGGGAGAGGATTTTGGCTACACCTTC	CASSQVGGEDFGYTF
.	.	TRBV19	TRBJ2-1	TGTGCCAGTAGTATGGTACCGGGAGCCACCTACAATGAGCAGTTCTTC	CASSMVPGATYNEQFF
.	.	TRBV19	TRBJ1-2	TGTGCCAGTACCACTCAGGGTCCTCGTACCTTC	CASTTQGPRTF
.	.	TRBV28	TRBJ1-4	TGTGCCAGCGACAAAAATGAAAAACTGTTTTTT	CASDKNEKLFF
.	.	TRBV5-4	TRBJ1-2	TGTGCCAGCAGCTTGGGGATAGGGGCGAAAGCTAACTATGGCTACACCTTC	CASSLGIGAKANYGYTF
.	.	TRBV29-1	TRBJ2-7	TGCAGCGTTGCCGCGGGAACCTACGAGCAGTACTTC	CSVAAGTYEQYF
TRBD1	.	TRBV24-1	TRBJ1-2	TGTGCCACCCGGGACAGGGCAGAAGGCTACACCTTC	CATRDRAEGYTF
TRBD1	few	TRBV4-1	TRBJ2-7	TGCGCCAGCAGCCAAGAGCGGGCCGACAGGGGGTTCTCCTACGAGCAGTACTTC	CASSQERADRGFSYEQYF
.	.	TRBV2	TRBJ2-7	TGTGCCAGCAGAAGATTGGCGGAAGAGCAGTACTTC	CASRRLAEEQYF
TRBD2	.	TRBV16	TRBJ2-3	TGTGCCAGCAGCCATTTTACTAGCGGGAGCACAGATACGCAGTATTTT	CASSHFTSGSTDTQYF
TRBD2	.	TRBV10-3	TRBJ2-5	TGTGCCATCAGTGAGAGGATGCGGGAGGGGGAGACCCAGTACTTC	CAISERMREGETQYF
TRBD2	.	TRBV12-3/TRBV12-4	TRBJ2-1	TGTGCCAGCAGTCGCGGACTAGCGGAGCCCCTGGTCTTC	CASSRGLAEPLVF
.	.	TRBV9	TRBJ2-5	TGTGCCAGCAGCTCAACAGGGTTGGGCCAAGAGACCCAGTACTTC	CASSSTGLGQETQYF
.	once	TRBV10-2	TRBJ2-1	TGCGCCAGCAGTGAGGTACGGGGGATGGGTGAGCAGTTCTTC	CASSEVRGMGEQFF
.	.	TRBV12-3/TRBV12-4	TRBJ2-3	TGTGCCAGCAGTCCGTACATGACAGATACGCAGTATTTT	CASSPYMTDTQYF
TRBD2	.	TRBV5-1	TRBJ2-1	TGCGCCAGCAGCTTTACTAGCGGGAGAGATGAGCAGTTCTTC	CASSFTSGRDEQFF
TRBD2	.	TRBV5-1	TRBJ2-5	TGCGCCAGCAGCGTGACTAGCGGGGAAGAGACCCAGTACTTC	CASSVTSGEETQYF
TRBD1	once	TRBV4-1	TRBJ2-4	TGCGCCAGCAGCCAAAACCCTCCAGGGGGCTCCAAAAACATTCAGTACTTC	CASSQNPPGGSKNIQYF
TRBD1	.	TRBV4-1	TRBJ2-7	TGCGCCAGCAGCCAATCGACCGGACAGGGTGGCGAGCAGTACTTC	CASSQSTGQGGEQYF
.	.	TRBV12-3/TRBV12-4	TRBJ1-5	TGTGCCAGCAGTTTCAATTTGCAGCCCCAGCATTTT	CASSFNLQPQHF
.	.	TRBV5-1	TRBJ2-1	TGCGCCAGCAGCTCGGAGGGCGGGGATGAGCAGTTCTTC	CASSSEGGDEQFF
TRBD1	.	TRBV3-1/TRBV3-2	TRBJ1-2	TGTGCCAGCAGCCAAACCGGGACAGGATATGGCTACACCTTC	CASSQTGTGYGYTF
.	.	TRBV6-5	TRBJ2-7	TGTGCCAGCAGGGAGACTAGGACCTCCTACGAGCAGTACTTC	CASRETRTSYEQYF
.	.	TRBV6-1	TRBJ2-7	TGTGCCAGCAGTGCCTTGTTGGGGGCGCACGTGGGAGGGCTTGGCGAGCAGTACTTC	CASSALLGAHVGGLGEQYF
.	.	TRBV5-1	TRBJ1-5	TGCGCCAGCAGCTTGGGAGGGAATGGGGCCCAGCATTTT	CASSLGGNGAQHF
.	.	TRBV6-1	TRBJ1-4	TGTGCCAGCAGTGGGGGCAGGGAAAACCCAACTAATGAAAAACTGTTTTTT	CASSGGRENPTNEKLFF
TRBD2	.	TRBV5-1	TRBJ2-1	TGCGCCAGCAGCTTGTCTCCAGCGGGAGAGGGGGAGCAGTTCTTC	CASSLSPAGEGEQFF
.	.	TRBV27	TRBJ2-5	TGTGCCAGCAGTTTATCTGGGGGGTCCCCGGAGACCCAGTACTTC	CASSLSGGSPETQYF
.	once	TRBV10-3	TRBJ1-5	TGTGCCATCAGGACAGATAATCAGCCCCAGCATTTT	CAIRTDNQPQHF
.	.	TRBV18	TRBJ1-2	TGTGCCAGCTCACCAGGGCAGGACTATGGCTACACCTTC	CASSPGQDYGYTF
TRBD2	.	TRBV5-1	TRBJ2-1	TGCGCCAGCAGCGAGGGGACTAGAGCCAATGAGCAGTTCTTC	CASSEGTRANEQFF
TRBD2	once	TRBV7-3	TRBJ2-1	TGTGCCAGCAGCATTCTAGCGGGAGGGCCTCTGTTCTTC	CASSILAGGPLFF
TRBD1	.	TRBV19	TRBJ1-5	TGTGCCAGTAGCCCTACAGGGGGTCAGCCCCAGCATTTT	CASSPTGGQPQHF
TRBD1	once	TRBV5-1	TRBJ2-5	TGCGCCAGCAGCTCCCGCTCACAAACAGGGGTGGAAGAGACCCAGTACTTC	CASSSRSQTGVEETQYF
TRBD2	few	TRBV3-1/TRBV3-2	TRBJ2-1	TGTGCCAGCAGCTTCGGGCTAGCGGGAGAGGGGGAGCAGTTCTTC	CASSFGLAGEGEQFF